The source of this T cell receptor (beta chain) is a study of response to subunit inactivated influenza vaccine. One entry per CDR3 protein, called by TCRdb with MiXCR from the RT-PCR reads. This table has about half a million distinct CDR3 sequences, 7.6% appearing once. This CDR3 comprises 16 residues. The V gene end was trimmed by 1 base and the J gene end by 4 bases; junction bases not matched to a gene: 7. Per germline, CDR1 SGHRS and CDR2 YFSETQ. This clonotype was obtained from a man in his fifties or sixties who received an inactivated influenza vaccine. The chain joins TRBV5-1 to TRBJ2-3, with 9 bases lining up with TRBD2. Specimen: PBMCs from blood, collected around 25 months after vaccination. DNA for the CDR3: TGCGCCAGCAGCTTGCTAGGGTGGACTAGCGCAGATACGCAGTATTTT. Its translation is CASSLLGWTSADTQYF.